The entry that follows covers one T cell receptor beta chain sequence. The data originate from a study of blood T cell repertoires in COVID-19. Trimming cost V 1 base and J 5 bases, with 12 bases left between them. The CDR3 spans 15 residues. Germline CDR1 and CDR2: SGHTA and FQGNSA. This table comes from immunoSEQ multiplex PCR, and its TCRdb copy is limited to in-frame clones, with some not included. The sample has 350,000 or so clones; about 92% are singletons. This chain uses TRBV7-2 with TRBJ1-5, with a tentative D call TRBD1 (5 bases). Specimen: PBMCs or T cells enriched from blood (not recorded which). The clonotype was recovered from a woman aged 25 to 39 who had recovered from COVID-19. For the CDR3, the DNA is TGTGCCAGCAGCTTAGTCCAGGGAGGCGATCAGCCCCAGCATTTT. Residues: CASSLVQGGDQPQHF.